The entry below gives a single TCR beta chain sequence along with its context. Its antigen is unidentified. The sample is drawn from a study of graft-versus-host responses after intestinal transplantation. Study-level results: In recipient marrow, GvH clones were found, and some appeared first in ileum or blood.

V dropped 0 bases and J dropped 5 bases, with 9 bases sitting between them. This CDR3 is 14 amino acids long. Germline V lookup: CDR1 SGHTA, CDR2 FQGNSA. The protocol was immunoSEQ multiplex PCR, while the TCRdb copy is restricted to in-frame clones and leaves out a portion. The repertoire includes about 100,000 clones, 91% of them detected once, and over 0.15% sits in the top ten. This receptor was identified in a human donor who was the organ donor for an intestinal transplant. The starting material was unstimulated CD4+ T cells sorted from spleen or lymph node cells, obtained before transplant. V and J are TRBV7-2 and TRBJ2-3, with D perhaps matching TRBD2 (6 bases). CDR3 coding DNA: TGTGCCAGCAGCTTAGCGGGGGGAAGAGATACGCAGTATTTT. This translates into CASSLAGGRDTQYF.